This T cell receptor beta chain was recorded in a study of T cells in Graves' hyperthyroidism and ophthalmopathy. Study conclusions and caveats: From stable hyperthyroidism, ophthalmopathy was separated by a 13 V-J model.

Germline V lookup: CDR1 SNHLY, CDR2 FYNNEI. The CDR3 covers 20 residues. V lost 5 bases and J 1 base, leaving 27 bases between the germline ends. RNA transcripts were the template for amplifying TCR beta CDR3 regions. The primer set for the first-round RT-PCR of the TCR CDR3 was HTBI. One entry per CDR3 protein, called by TCRdb with MiXCR from the multiplex PCR reads. The sample comprises hundreds of thousands of distinct CDR3 sequences, around 40% of which are singletons, and approximately 31% rests with the top ten. The study excluded patients with uncontrolled infection, other autoimmune disease, pregnancy or lactation. Based on clinical symptoms, serum thyroxine and TRAb, thyroid ultrasound and orbital computed tomography, diagnoses were reached. Only a few counts were recorded for this clonotype. Its antigen is not known.

J is TRBJ1-5 and V is TRBV2; no clear D gene. The sequence was obtained from a woman in her thirties or forties with Graves' hyperthyroidism. The specimen was blood. The CDR3 region has the DNA TGTGCCAGCAGTCAAGGCGCCCCTGGATGGGCAGACCTCAGCAATCAGCCCCAGCATTTT. This encodes CASSQGAPGWADLSNQPQHF.